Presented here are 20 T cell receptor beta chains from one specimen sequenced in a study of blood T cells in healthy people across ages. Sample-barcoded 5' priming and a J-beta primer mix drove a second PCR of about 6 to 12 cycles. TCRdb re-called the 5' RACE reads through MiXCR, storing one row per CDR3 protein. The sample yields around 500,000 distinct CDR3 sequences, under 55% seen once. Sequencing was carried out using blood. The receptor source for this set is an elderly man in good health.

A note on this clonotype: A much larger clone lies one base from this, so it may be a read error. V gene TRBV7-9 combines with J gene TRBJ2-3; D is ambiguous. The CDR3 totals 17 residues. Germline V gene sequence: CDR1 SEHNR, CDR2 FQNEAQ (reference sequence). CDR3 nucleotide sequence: TGTGCCAGCAGCCCAAGGATAGCAATCGATGGTACAGATACGCGGTATTTT. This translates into CASSPRIAIDGTDTRYF. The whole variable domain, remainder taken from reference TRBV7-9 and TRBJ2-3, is DTGVSQNPRHKITKRGQNVTFRCDPISEHNRLYWYRQTLGQGPEFLTYFQNEAQLEKSRLLSDRFSAERPKGSFSTLEIQRTEQGDSAMYLCASSPRIAIDGTDTRYFGPGTRLTVL.

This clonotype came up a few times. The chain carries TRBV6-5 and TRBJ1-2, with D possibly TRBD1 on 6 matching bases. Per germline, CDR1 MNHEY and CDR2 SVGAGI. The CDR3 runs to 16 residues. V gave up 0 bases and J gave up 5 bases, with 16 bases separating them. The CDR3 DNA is TGTGCCAGCAGTTACTCGGGAGGCAGGGGTGGTTATGGCTACACCTTC. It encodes CASSYSGGRGGYGYTF.

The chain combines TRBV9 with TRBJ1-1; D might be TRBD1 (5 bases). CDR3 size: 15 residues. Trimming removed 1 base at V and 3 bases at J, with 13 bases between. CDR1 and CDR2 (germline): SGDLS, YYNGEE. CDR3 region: CASSVSSRGDTEAFF. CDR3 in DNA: TGTGCCAGCAGCGTAAGCTCCCGGGGGGACACTGAAGCTTTCTTT.

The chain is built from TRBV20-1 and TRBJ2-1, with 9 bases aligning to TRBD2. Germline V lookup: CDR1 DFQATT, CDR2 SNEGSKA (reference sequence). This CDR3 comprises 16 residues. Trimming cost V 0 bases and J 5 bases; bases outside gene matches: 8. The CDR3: CSARESGRPNHNEQFF. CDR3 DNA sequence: TGCAGTGCTAGAGAAAGCGGGAGGCCTAACCACAATGAGCAGTTCTTC.

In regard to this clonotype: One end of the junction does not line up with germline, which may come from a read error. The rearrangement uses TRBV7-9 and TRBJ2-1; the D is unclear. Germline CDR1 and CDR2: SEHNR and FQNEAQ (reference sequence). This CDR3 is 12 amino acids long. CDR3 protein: CASSSQSPEQFF. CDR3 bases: TGTGCCAGCAGCTCCCAAAGCCCCGAGCAGTTCTTT.

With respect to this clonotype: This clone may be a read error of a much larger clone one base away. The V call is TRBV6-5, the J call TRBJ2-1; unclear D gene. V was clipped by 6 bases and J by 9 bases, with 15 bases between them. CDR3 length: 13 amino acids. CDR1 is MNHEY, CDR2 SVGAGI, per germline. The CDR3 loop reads CASRYGQIGEQFF. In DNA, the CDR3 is TGTGCCAGCAGGTACGGGCAAATTGGTGAGCAGTTCTTC.

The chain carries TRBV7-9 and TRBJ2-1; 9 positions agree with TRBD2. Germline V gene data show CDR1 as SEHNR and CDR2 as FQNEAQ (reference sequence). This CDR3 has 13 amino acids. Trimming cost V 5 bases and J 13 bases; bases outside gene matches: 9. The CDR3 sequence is CASSNSGSPLQFF. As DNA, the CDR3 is TGTGCCAGCAGCAATAGCGGGAGCCCCCTACAGTTCTTC.

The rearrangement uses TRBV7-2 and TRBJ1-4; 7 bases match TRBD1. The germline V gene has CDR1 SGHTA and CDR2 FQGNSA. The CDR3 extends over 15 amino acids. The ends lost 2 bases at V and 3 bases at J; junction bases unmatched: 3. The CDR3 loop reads CASSLSTGANEKLFF. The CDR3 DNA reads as TGTGCCAGCAGCTTAAGTACAGGGGCTAATGAAAAACTGTTTTTT.

The CDR3 protein is CASSQPMESGTDHTLAKNIQYF. The CDR3, as DNA: TGCGCCAGCAGCCAACCCATGGAATCGGGGACAGACCATACCCTAGCCAAAAACATTCAGTACTTC. The chain recombines TRBV4-1 with TRBJ2-4, with 7 bases matching TRBD1. From germline, CDR1 is MGHRA and CDR2 YSYEKL. The ends lost 2 bases at V and 0 bases at J; junction bases unmatched: 22. This CDR3 has 22 residues.

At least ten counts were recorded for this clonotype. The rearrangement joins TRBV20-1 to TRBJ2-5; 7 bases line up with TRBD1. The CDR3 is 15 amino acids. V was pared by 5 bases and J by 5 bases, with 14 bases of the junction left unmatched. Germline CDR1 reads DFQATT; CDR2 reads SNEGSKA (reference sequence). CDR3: CSAPPRTGWGETQYF. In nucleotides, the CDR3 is TGCAGTGCTCCCCCCCGGACAGGCTGGGGGGAGACCCAGTACTTC.

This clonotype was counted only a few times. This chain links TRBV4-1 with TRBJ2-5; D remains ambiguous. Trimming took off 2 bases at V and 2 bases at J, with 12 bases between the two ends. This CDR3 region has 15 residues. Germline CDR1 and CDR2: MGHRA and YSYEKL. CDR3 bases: TGCGCCAGCAGCCAACGACCGGTTATACAAGAGACCCAGTACTTC. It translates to CASSQRPVIQETQYF.

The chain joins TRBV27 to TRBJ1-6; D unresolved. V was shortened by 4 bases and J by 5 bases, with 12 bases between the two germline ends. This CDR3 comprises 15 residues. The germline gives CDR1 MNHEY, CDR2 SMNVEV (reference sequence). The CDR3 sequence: CASSSQDGNNSPLHF. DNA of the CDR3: TGTGCCAGCAGTTCCCAGGACGGAAATAATTCACCCCTCCACTTT.

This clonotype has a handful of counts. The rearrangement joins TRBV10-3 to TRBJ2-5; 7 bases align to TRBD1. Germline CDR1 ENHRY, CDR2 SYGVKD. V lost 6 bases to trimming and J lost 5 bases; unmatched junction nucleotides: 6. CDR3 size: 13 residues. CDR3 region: CAIRTGERETQYF. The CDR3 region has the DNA TGTGCCATCAGAACAGGGGAAAGGGAGACCCAGTACTTC.

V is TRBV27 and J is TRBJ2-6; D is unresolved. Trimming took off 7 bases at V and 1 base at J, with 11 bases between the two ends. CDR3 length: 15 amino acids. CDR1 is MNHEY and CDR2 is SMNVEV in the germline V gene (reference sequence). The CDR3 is CASTHPGSGANVLTF. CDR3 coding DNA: TGTGCCAGCACCCACCCAGGTTCTGGGGCCAACGTCCTGACTTTC. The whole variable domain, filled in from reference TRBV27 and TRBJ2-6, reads EAQVTQNPRYLITVTGKKLTVTCSQNMNHEYMSWYRQDPGLGLRQIYYSMNVEVTDKGDVPEGYKVSRKEKRNFPLILESPSPNQTSLYFCASTHPGSGANVLTFGAGSRLTVL.

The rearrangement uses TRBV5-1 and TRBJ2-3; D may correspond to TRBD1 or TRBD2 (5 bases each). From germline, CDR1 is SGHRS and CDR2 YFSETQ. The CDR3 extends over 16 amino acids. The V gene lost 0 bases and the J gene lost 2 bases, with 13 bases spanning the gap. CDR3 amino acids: CASSLGMGVATDTQYF. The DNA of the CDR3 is TGCGCCAGCAGCTTGGGAATGGGGGTCGCCACAGATACGCAGTATTTT.

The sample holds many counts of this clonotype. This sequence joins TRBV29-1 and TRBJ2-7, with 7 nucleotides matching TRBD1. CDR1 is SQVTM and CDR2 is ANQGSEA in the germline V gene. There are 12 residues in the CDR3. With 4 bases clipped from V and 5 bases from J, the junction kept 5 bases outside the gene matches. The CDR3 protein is CSVGADRDEQYF. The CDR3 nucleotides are TGCAGCGTTGGGGCAGACAGGGACGAGCAGTACTTC.

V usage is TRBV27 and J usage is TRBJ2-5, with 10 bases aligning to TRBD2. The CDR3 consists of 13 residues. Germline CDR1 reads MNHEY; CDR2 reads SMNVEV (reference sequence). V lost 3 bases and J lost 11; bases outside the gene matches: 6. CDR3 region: CASSFRTSGMQYF. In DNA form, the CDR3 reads TGTGCCAGCAGTTTTCGAACTAGCGGGATGCAGTACTTC.

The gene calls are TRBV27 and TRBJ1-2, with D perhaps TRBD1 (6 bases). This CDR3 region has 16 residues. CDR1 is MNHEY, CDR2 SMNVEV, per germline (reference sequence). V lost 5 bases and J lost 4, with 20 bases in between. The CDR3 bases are TGTGCCAGCAGTCCTTCGGGGACACGGTCACTCTATGGCTACACCTTC. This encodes CASSPSGTRSLYGYTF.

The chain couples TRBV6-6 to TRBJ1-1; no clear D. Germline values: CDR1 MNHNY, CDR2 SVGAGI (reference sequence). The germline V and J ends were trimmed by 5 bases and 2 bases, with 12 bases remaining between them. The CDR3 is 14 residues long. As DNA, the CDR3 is TGTGCCAGCAGTGACGGTGCAGGCAACACTGAAGCTTTCTTT. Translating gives CASSDGAGNTEAFF.

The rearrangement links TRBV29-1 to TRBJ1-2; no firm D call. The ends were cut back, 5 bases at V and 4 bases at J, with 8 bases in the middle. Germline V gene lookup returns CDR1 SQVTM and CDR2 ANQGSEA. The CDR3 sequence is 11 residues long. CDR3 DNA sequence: TGCAGCGTTTTAGGGTTCTATGGCTACACCTTC. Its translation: CSVLGFYGYTF.